The rows below give T cell receptor beta chains drawn from one sample of a study of shared clonotypes between healthy human individuals. This table comes from immunoSEQ multiplex PCR, and its TCRdb copy is limited to in-frame clones, with some not included. The sample consists of about 750,000 clones, 80% to 95% of them appearing once. The sequenced sample was naive CD8+ T cells sorted from blood. Receptors were obtained from a man aged 25-45 years in good health. CDR3s include the opening cysteine and the closing phenylalanine or tryptophan. The D gene is left open where the match is weak. Clone size, where shown, is once, few, many, or a class for clones that have expanded.

>NA|TRBD1|TRBV10-2|TRBJ1-2
TGCGCCAGCGGTAACAGGGGTCTTCTGATTAACTATGGCTACACCTTC
CASGNRGLLINYGYTF
>few|TRBD2|TRBV27|TRBJ2-1
TGTGCCAGCAGTTTGCGGGGGTCCTACAATGAGCAGTTCTTC
CASSLRGSYNEQFF
>NA|NA|TRBV6-6|TRBJ2-7
TGTGCCAGCAGTTTCCCCCTCGCCCACGAGCAGTACTTC
CASSFPLAHEQYF
>NA|NA|TRBV5-5|TRBJ2-1
TGTGCCAGCAGCTCGGTGGATGAGCAGTTCTTC
CASSSVDEQFF
>NA|TRBD1|TRBV5-1|TRBJ2-7
TGCGCCAGCAGCTTATTACAGGGGGAGACCTACGAGCAGTACTTC
CASSLLQGETYEQYF
>NA|NA|TRBV7-9|TRBJ2-7
TGTGCCAGCAGCTTAGTCGTTGGCAGCGCCTACGAGCAGTACTTC
CASSLVVGSAYEQYF
>NA|NA|TRBV11-2|TRBJ2-1
TGTGCCAGCAGCTTAGGACTAGGAGGGGACAATGAGCAGTTCTTC
CASSLGLGGDNEQFF
>NA|NA|TRBV9|TRBJ2-3
TGTGCCAGCAGCCAAGTAGCCCGACGCACAGATACGCAGTATTTT
CASSQVARRTDTQYF
>NA|TRBD1|TRBV7-9|TRBJ1-2
TGTGCCAGCAGCCTAGGACAGGGCCGAGAAATGGATGGCTACACCTTC
CASSLGQGREMDGYTF
>NA|NA|TRBV29-1|TRBJ2-7
TGCAGCGTTCAATGGGGGACGTCATCCTACGAGCAGTACTTC
CSVQWGTSSYEQYF
>few|NA|TRBV7-2|TRBJ2-7
TGTGCCAGCAGGGATACAGGGCGCTACGAGCAGTACTTC
CASRDTGRYEQYF
>few|NA|TRBV7-9|TRBJ2-7
TGTGCCAGCAGCTTTGGACCTTCCTACGAGCAGTACTTC
CASSFGPSYEQYF
>NA|TRBD2|TRBV7-9|TRBJ2-3
TGTGCCAGCAGCTCAACGATTAGCGGGAGTCAAGATACGCAGTATTTT
CASSSTISGSQDTQYF
>NA|NA|TRBV29-1|TRBJ1-1
TGCAGCGTTGAGTCCGCTGGGGGCACTGAAGCTTTCTTT
CSVESAGGTEAFF
>NA|NA|TRBV19|TRBJ2-1
TGTGCCAGTAATGCACAGAGCTCCTACAATGAGCAGTTCTTC
CASNAQSSYNEQFF
>NA|NA|TRBV27|TRBJ1-1
TGTGCCAGCAGTTTACGTCGGTTGAACACTGAAGCTTTCTTT
CASSLRRLNTEAFF
>NA|NA|TRBV28|TRBJ1-5
TGTGCCAGCAGTTTGGGGGGGCAACAGCCCCAGCATTTT
CASSLGGQQPQHF
>NA|NA|TRBV7-2|TRBJ2-7
TGTGCCAGCAGCCCCGGACCGCCGGGCTACGAGCAGTACTTC
CASSPGPPGYEQYF
>NA|TRBD1|TRBV5-1|TRBJ2-2
TGCGCCAGCAGCTCTCGACAGGGGGGAACCGGGGAGCTGTTTTTT
CASSSRQGGTGELFF
>NA|TRBD2|TRBV28|TRBJ2-7
TGTGCCAGCAGTTCACTAGGACTAGGATACGAGCAGTACTTC
CASSSLGLGYEQYF
>NA|TRBD1|TRBV7-9|TRBJ2-7
TGTGCCAGCAGCTTAGCGGGCGGGGACAGGGTATTCTCCAGCTACGAGCAGTACTTC
CASSLAGGDRVFSSYEQYF
>NA|NA|TRBV5-1|TRBJ1-1
TGCGCCAGCAGCTTGGGGGAAACAACGAGAGGTGAAGCTTTCTTT
CASSLGETTRGEAFF
>NA|NA|TRBV5-1|TRBJ1-2
TGCGCCAGCAGCGAGAATGTGGGGGTGAACTATGGCTACACCTTC
CASSENVGVNYGYTF
>NA|NA|TRBV7-9|TRBJ2-6
TGTGCCAGCAGCTTACGTGGTGGCTCTGGGGCCAACGTCCTGACTTTC
CASSLRGGSGANVLTF
>once|TRBD1|TRBV12-5|TRBJ2-1
TGTGCTAGTGGTTTGCAGGACAGGGGTTCGGGCAATGAGCAGTTCTTC
CASGLQDRGSGNEQFF
>NA|NA|TRBV7-9|TRBJ2-3
TGTGCCAGCAGTGTATACACAGATACGCAGTATTTT
CASSVYTDTQYF
>NA|NA|TRBV11-2|TRBJ2-7
TGTGCCAGCAGCCCGATGGAGGGAGGGGGCGTTTCCTACGAGCAGTACTTC
CASSPMEGGGVSYEQYF
>NA|NA|TRBV28|TRBJ2-1
TGTGCCAGCACCTTACCGGGACGCCGCTACAATGAGCAGTTCTTC
CASTLPGRRYNEQFF
>once|TRBD2|TRBV6-5|TRBJ2-2
TGTGCCAGCAGTTACTCTAGCGGGAGGGCCGCCGGGGAGCTGTTTTTT
CASSYSSGRAAGELFF
>NA|TRBD2|TRBV9|TRBJ2-3
TGTGCCAGCAGCGTAGGGCTAGCGGGCGATTCAGATACGCAGTATTTT
CASSVGLAGDSDTQYF
>NA|TRBD1|TRBV10-2|TRBJ1-2
TGCGCCAGCAGTGATCCCCCCTGGACAGGGGGCGACTACGGCTACACCTTC
CASSDPPWTGGDYGYTF
>once|NA|TRBV7-8|TRBJ1-1
TGTGCCAGCAGCGAACGGACAGACGAAGCTTTCTTT
CASSERTDEAFF
>NA|TRBD2|TRBV29-1|TRBJ2-7
TGCAGCGTTGAAGATTCTAGCGGGGAGCAATACGAGCAGTACTTC
CSVEDSSGEQYEQYF
>NA|NA|TRBV7-9|TRBJ2-1
TGTGCCAGCAGCTTAGGCAGATACTCCTACAATGAGCAGTTCTTC
CASSLGRYSYNEQFF
>NA|NA|TRBV5-1|TRBJ2-1
TGCGCCAGCAGCTTGTTAGATGAGCAGTTCTTC
CASSLLDEQFF
>NA|NA|TRBV5-5|TRBJ2-3
TGTGCCAGCAGCATGGGCGGAGCCAACACAGATACGCAGTATTTT
CASSMGGANTDTQYF
>many|TRBD1|TRBV4-2|TRBJ2-3
TGTGCCAGCAGCCAAGTCGCGGGACAGGGGGCAGATACGCAGTATTTT
CASSQVAGQGADTQYF
>NA|NA|TRBV7-8|TRBJ2-3
TGTGCCAGCAGCACCACAGTTCGACTGAGTGTTTTAGGGGAAGACACAGATACGCAGTATTTT
CASSTTVRLSVLGEDTDTQYF
>NA|NA|TRBV27|TRBJ1-2
TGTGCCAGCAGTCCGGGACGTTCCCGCCTTGATGGCTACACCTTC
CASSPGRSRLDGYTF
>NA|TRBD1|TRBV5-4|TRBJ1-2
TGTGCCAGCAGCCTGCAGGGGGGGTTAGGCTACACCTTC
CASSLQGGLGYTF
>NA|NA|TRBV9|TRBJ2-4
TGTGCCAGCAGCGTAGCGGGGTTGGACATTCAGTACTTC
CASSVAGLDIQYF
>NA|NA|TRBV19|TRBJ2-1
TGTGCCAGTAGTATGGGAAGCTCCTACAATGAGCAGTTCTTC
CASSMGSSYNEQFF
>NA|TRBD2|TRBV28|TRBJ2-7
TGTGCTCATAGCGGGAGAACCCACTCCTACGAGCAGTACTTC
CAHSGRTHSYEQYF
>NA|TRBD2|TRBV28|TRBJ2-1
TGTGCCAGCAGTGGGGCCCTGAAGCACCACTCGGGACTAGGAAATTTGTGGGAGGATGAGCAGTTCTTC
CASSGALKHHSGLGNLWEDEQFF
>NA|TRBD1|TRBV29-1|TRBJ1-1
TGCAGCGTTGAAGGACAGGGGGCTCAGAGCACTGAAGCTTTCTTT
CSVEGQGAQSTEAFF
>NA|NA|TRBV4-1|TRBJ2-3
TGCGCCAGCAGCCAAGTCGAAGCGCAGGGCGCAGATACGCAGTATTTT
CASSQVEAQGADTQYF
>NA|NA|TRBV5-1|TRBJ2-2
TGCGCCAGCAGCTTGGATCCGAACACGGGGGAGCTGTTTTTT
CASSLDPNTGELFF
>NA|TRBD2|TRBV14|TRBJ2-7
TGTGCCAGCAGCCAGGGACTAGCGGGTGCGGGCTACGAGCAGTACTTC
CASSQGLAGAGYEQYF
>NA|NA|TRBV27|TRBJ2-7
TGTGCCAGCAGTTTATTTAGGGGCTACGAGCAGTACTTC
CASSLFRGYEQYF
>NA|TRBD2|TRBV9|TRBJ2-3
TGTGCCAGCAGCTTCGGGCTAAGCGGGAGGTACACAGATACGCAGTATTTT
CASSFGLSGRYTDTQYF